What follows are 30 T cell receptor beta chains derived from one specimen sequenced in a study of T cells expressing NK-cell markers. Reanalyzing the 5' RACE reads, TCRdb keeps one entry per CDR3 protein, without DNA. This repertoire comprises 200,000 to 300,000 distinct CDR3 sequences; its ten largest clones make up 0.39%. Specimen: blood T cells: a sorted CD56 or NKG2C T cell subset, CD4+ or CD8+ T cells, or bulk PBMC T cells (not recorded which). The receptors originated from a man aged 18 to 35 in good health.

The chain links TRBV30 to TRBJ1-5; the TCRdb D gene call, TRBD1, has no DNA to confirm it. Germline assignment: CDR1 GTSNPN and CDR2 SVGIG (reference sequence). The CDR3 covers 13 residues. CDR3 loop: CAWADRGNQPQHF.

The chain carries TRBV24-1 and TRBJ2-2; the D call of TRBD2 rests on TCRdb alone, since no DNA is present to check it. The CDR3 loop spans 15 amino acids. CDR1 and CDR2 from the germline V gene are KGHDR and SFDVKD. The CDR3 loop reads CATSGSGRATGELFF.

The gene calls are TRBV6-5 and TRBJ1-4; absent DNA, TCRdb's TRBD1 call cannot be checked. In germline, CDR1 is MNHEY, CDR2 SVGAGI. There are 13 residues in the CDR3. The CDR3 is CASSYSTGGKLFF.

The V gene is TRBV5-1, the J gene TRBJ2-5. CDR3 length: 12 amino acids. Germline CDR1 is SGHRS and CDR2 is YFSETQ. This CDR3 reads CASSLTGETQYF.

The CDR3 loop is CASSLAGQGNGNTIYF. The J gene is TRBJ1-3, the V gene TRBV5-1; TCRdb's D call of TRBD1 is untestable without DNA. The CDR3 runs 16 residues. Germline values: CDR1 SGHRS, CDR2 YFSETQ.

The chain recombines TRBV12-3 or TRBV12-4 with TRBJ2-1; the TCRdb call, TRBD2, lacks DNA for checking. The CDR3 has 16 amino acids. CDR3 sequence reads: CASSRPFSGSNNEQFF.

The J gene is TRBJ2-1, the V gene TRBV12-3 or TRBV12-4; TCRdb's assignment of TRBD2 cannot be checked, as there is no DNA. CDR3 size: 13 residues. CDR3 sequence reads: CASVSPTWSEQFF.

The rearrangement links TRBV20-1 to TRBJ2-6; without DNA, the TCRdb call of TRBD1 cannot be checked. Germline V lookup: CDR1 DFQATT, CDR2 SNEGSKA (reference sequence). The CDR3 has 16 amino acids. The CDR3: CSARGPGLSWANVLTF.

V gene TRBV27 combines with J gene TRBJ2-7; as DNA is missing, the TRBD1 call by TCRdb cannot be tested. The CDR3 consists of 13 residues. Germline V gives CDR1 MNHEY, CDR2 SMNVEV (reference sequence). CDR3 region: CASSTGRYYEQYF.

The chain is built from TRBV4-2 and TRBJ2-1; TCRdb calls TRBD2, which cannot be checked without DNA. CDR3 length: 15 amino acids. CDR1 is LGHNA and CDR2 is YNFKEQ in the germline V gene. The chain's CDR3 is CASSQGDSGHNEQFF.

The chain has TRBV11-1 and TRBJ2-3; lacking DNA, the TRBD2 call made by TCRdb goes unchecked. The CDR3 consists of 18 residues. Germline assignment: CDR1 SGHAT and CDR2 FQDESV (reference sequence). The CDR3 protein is CASSLALAGGTSTDTQYF.

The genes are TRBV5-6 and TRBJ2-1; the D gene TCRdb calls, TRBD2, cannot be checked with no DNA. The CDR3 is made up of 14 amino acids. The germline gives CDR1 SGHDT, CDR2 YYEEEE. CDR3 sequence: CASSLGAGYNEQFF.

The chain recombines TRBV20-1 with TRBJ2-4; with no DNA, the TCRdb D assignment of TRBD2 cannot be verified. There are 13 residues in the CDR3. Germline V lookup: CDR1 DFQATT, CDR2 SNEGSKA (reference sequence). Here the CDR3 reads CSAPMRGRGIQYF.

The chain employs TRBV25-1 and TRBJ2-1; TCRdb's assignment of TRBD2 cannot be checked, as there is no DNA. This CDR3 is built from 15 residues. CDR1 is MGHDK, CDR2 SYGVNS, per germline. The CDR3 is CASSELAGNYNEQFF. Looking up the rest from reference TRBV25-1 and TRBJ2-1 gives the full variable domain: EADIYQTPRYLVIGTGKKITLECSQTMGHDKMYWYQQDPGMELHLIHYSYGVNSTEKGDLSSESTVSRIRTEHFPLTLESARPSHTSQYLCASSELAGNYNEQFFGPGTRLTVL.

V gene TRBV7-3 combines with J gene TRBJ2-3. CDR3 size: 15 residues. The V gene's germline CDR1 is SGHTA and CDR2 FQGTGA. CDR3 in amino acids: CASSPRSVRTDTQYF.

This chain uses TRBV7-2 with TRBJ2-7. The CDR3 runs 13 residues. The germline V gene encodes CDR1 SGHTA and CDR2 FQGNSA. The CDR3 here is CASSLYEIHEQYF.

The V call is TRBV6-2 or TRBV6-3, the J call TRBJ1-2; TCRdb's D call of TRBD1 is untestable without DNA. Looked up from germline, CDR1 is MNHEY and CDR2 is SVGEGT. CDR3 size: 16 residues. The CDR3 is CASFNRGPIFSEGYTF.

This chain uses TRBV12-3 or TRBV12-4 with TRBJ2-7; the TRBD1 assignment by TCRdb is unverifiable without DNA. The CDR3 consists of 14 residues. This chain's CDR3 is CASGRDRNQDEQYF.

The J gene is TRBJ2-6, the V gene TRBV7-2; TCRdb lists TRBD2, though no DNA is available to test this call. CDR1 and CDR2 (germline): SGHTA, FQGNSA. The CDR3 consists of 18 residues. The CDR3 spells CAETNGPKVFSGANVLTF.

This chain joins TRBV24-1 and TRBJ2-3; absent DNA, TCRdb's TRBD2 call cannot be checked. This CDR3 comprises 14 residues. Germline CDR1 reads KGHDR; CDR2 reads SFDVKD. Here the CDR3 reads CATRSGGATDTQYF.

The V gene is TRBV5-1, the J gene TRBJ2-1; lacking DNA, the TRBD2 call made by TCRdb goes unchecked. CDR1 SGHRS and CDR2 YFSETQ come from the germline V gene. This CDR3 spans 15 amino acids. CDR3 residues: CASSRLTSSYNEQFF. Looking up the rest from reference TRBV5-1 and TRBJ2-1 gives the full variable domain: KAGVTQTPRYLIKTRGQQVTLSCSPISGHRSVSWYQQTPGQGLQFLFEYFSETQRNKGNFPGRFSGRQFSNSRSEMNVSTLELGDSALYLCASSRLTSSYNEQFFGPGTRLTVL.

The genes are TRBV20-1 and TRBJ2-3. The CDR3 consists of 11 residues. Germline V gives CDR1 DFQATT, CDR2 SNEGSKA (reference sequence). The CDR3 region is CSVQFGDTQYF.

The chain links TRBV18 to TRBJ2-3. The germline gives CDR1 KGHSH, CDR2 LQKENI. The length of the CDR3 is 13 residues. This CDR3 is CASSLPFTDTQYF.

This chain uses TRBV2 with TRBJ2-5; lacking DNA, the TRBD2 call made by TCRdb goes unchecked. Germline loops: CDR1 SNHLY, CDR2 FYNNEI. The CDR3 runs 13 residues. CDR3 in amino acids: CAQSEWESETQYF.

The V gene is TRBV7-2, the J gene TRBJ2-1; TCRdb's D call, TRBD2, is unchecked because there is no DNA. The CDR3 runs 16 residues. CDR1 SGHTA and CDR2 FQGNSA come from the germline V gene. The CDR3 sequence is CASSVQLAGSNNEQFF.

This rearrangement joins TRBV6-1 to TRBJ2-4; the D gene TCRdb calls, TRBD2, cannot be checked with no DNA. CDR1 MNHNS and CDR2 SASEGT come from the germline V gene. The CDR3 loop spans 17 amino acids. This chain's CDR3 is CASSRTSGTVAKNIQYF.

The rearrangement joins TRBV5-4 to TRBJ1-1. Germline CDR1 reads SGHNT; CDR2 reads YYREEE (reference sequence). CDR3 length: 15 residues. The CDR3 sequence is CASSSIEVGGTEAFF. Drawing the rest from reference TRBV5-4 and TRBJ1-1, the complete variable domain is ETGVTQSPTHLIKTRGQQVTLRCSSQSGHNTVSWYQQALGQGPQFIFQYYREEENGRGNFPPRFSGLQFPNYSSELNVNALELDDSALYLCASSSIEVGGTEAFFGQGTRLTVV.

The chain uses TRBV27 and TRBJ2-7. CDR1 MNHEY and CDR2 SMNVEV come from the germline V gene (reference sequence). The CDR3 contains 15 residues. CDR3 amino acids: CASSYQPRPYYEQYF.

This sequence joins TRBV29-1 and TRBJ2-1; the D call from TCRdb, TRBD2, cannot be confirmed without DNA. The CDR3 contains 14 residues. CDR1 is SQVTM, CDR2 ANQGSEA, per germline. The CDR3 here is CSVRTSGNNNEQFF.

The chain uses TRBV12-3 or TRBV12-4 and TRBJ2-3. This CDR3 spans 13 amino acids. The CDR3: CASSFFDSDTQYF.